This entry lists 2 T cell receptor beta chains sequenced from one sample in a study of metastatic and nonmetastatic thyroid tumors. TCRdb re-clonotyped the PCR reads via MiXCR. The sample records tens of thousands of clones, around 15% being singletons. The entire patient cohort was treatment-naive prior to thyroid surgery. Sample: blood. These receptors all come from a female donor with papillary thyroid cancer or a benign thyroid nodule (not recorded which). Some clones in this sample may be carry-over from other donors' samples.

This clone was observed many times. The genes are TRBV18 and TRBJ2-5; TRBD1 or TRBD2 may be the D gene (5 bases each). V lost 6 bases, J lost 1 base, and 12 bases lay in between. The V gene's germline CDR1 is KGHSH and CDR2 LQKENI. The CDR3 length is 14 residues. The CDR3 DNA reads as TGTGCCAGCTCCCCCCCGGGACGCCAAGAGACCCAGTACTTC. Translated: CASSPPGRQETQYF. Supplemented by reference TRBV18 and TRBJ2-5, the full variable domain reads NAGVMQNPRHLVRRRGQEARLRCSPMKGHSHVYWYRQLPEEGLKFMVYLQKENIIDESGMPKERFSAEFPKEGPSILRIQQVVRGDSAAYFCASSPPGRQETQYFGPGTRLLVL.

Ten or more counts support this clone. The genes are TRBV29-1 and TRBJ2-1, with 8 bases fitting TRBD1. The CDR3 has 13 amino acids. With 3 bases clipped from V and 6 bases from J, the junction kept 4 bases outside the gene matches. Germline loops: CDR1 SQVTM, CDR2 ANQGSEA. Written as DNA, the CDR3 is TGCAGCGTTGACCCCGACAGGGGCAATGAGCAGTTCTTC. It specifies CSVDPDRGNEQFF.